The 3 T cell receptor beta chains listed next were all sequenced from one sample in a study of T cell responses to AZD1222 COVID-19 vaccine. Libraries were prepared by immunoSEQ multiplex PCR; TCRdb keeps only in-frame clonotypes and omits some of them. This sample has some 100,000 clones, with approximately 91% found just once. Specimen: peripheral blood, collected on day 0 of AZD1222 vaccination. The receptors derive from an adult in good health.

The CDR3 loop reads CASSDGTGESSPLHF. In DNA, the CDR3 is TGCGCCAGCAGCGATGGGACAGGGGAAAGTTCACCCCTCCACTTT. V usage is TRBV5-1 and J usage is TRBJ1-6; 10 positions agree with TRBD1. CDR3 length: 15 amino acids. CDR1 is SGHRS and CDR2 is YFSETQ in the germline V gene. J gave up 9 bases and V 4 bases, and 7 bases lay outside the gene matches.

The V call is TRBV19, the J call TRBJ1-5, with D hard to call. Deletions cut 3 bases from V and 0 bases from J, with 9 bases between. CDR3 size: 15 residues. The germline gives CDR1 LNHDA, CDR2 SQIVND (reference sequence). This CDR3 is CASSISEYSNQPQHF. In DNA form, the CDR3 reads TGTGCCAGTAGTATTTCAGAATATAGCAATCAGCCCCAGCATTTT.

The chain joins TRBV7-2 to TRBJ1-1; no clear D gene. Trimming removed 3 bases at V and 2 bases at J, with 13 bases between. CDR1 and CDR2 (germline): SGHTA, FQGNSA. This CDR3 region has 15 residues. The CDR3 DNA reads as TGTGCCAGCAGCTTCCCCCGGACTCGTAACACTGAAGCTTTCTTT. It yields the protein CASSFPRTRNTEAFF.